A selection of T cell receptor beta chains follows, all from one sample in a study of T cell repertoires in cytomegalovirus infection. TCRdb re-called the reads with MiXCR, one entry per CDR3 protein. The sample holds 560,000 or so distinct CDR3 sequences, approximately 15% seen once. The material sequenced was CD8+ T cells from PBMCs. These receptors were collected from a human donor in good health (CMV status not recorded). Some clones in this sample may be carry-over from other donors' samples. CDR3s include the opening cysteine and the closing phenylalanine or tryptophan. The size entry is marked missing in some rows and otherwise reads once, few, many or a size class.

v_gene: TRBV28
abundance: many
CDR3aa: CASSLVVSNQPQHF

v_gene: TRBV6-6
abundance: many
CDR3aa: CASSYSTAAGGPYTGELFF

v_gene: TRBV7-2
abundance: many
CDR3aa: CASSLSPSGTFYEQFF

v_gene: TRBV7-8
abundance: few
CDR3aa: CASRNTGVSTNTEAFF

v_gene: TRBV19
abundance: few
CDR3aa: CASSILAGGLYEQFF

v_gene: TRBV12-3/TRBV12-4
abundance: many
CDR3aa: CASSFGGPFNEQFF

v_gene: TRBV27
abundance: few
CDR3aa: CASIRGQGYYEQYF

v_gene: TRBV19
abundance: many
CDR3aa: CASSHSVEQFF

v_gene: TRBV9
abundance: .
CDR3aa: CASSVDGVVDYGYTF

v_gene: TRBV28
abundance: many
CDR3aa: CASSETGTSNNNEQFF

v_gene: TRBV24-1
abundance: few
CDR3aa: CATSDPVAQYF